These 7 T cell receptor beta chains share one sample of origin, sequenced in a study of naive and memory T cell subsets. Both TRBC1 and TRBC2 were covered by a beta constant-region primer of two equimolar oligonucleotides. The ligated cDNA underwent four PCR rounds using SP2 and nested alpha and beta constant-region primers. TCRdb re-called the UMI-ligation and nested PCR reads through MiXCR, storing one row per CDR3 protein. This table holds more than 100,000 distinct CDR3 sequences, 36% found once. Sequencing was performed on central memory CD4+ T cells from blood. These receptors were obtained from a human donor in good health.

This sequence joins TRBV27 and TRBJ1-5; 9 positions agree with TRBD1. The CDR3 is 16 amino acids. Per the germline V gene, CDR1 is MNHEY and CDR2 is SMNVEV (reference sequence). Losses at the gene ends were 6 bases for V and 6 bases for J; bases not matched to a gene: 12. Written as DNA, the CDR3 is TGTGCCAGCAGGTACGCCGGGACAGGGACGAGTCAGCCCCAGCATTTT. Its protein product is CASRYAGTGTSQPQHF.

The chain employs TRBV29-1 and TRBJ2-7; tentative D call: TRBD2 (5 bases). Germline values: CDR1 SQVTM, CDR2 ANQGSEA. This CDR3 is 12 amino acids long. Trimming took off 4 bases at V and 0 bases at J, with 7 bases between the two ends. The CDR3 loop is CSVAEASYEQYF. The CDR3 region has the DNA TGCAGCGTTGCGGAGGCCTCCTACGAGCAGTACTTC.

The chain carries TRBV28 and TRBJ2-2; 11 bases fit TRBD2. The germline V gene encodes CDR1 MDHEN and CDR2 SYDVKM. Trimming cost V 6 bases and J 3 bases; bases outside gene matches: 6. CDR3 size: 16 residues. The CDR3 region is CASSSYSGRDTGELFF. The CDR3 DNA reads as TGTGCCAGCAGCTCATATAGCGGGAGGGACACCGGGGAGCTGTTTTTT.

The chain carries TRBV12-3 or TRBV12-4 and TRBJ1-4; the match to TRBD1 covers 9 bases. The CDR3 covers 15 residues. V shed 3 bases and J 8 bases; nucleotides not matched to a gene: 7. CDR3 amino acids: CASSFRGQGGEKLFF. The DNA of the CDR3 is TGTGCCAGCAGTTTCCGGGGACAGGGAGGCGAAAAACTGTTTTTT.

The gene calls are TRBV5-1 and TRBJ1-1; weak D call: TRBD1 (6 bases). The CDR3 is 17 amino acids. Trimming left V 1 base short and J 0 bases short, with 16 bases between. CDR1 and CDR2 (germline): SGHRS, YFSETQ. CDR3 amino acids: CASSLNQGIGLNTEAFF. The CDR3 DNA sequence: TGCGCCAGCAGCTTGAATCAGGGGATTGGTTTGAACACTGAAGCTTTCTTT.

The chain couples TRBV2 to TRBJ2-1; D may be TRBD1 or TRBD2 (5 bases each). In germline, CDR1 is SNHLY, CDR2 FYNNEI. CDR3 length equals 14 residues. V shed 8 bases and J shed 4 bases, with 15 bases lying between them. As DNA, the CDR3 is TGTGCCAGCCGTGGGGGTTGGGGTTACAATGAGCAGTTCTTC. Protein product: CASRGGWGYNEQFF.

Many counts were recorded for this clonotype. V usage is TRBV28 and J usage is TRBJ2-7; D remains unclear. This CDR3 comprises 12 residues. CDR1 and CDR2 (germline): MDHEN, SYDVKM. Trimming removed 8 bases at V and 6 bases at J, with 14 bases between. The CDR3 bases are TGTGCCAGCCTACGTCAATTCGGCGAGCAGTACTTC. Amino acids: CASLRQFGEQYF. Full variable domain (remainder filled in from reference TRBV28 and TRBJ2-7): DVKVTQSSRYLVKRTGEKVFLECVQDMDHENMFWYRQDPGLGLRLIYFSYDVKMKEKGDIPEGYSVSREKKERFSLILESASTNQTSMYLCASLRQFGEQYFGPGTRLTVT.